This record covers a single T cell receptor (beta chain). The antigen is undetermined. PCR used 60 Vbeta primers and 13 Jbeta primers. The method was immunoSEQ multiplex PCR; TCRdb's version includes in-frame clones alone and lacks a portion of them. This sample has 180,000 or so clones, with 65% to 85% found just once. This sample was included in a study of cytomegalovirus exposure and HLA in healthy donors. Regarding the study as a whole: Investigators reported approximately 170 TCR beta chains as tied to cytomegalovirus.

The CDR3 runs to 13 residues. The V gene lost 4 bases and the J gene lost 1 base, with 10 bases spanning the gap. CDR1 GTSNPN and CDR2 SVGIG come from the germline V gene (reference sequence). This receptor was taken from a woman aged 50 to 60 in good health and CMV-seropositive. The chain is built from TRBV30 and TRBJ1-1; D is unclear. Material: PBMCs. The CDR3 region is CAWKIGGNTEAFF. Written as DNA, the CDR3 is TGTGCCTGGAAGATCGGCGGGAACACTGAAGCTTTCTTT. Supplemented by reference TRBV30 and TRBJ1-1, the full variable domain reads SQTIHQWPATLVQPVGSPLSLECTVEGTSNPNLYWYRQAAGRGLQLLFYSVGIGQISSEVPQNLSASRPQDRQFILSSKKLLLSDSGFYLCAWKIGGNTEAFFGQGTRLTVV.